A selection of T cell receptor beta chains follows, all from one sample in a study of cytomegalovirus exposure and HLA in healthy donors. The repertoire was sequenced with immunoSEQ multiplex PCR; TCRdb's copy has only in-frame clones and lacks some. The sample shows 250,000 to 350,000 clones, just over 85% of them seen only once. The sequenced sample consisted of PBMCs. The receptors come from a young woman in good health and CMV-seronegative. CDR3s include the opening cysteine and the closing phenylalanine or tryptophan. The D gene is left open where the match is weak.

d_gene,len,v_gene,CDR3aa
TRBD2,16,TRBV9,CASSVGLAGAHNEQFF
TRBD1,16,TRBV5-6,CASSSRTGAGNYGYTF
TRBD2,15,TRBV9,CASSPRLAGDETQYF
TRBD2,16,TRBV9,CASSVFSSGGAGELFF
.,14,TRBV4-1,CASRATGSGNTIYF
.,13,TRBV19,CASRAGNRYEQYF
TRBD1,16,TRBV25-1,CASSESDRGPGNTIYF
.,14,TRBV7-7,CASSPGTPQETQYF
.,12,TRBV2,CARKIVSGELFF
TRBD1,14,TRBV19,CASSGQGRSYEQYF
.,15,TRBV27,CASSGRDSYNQPQHF
.,13,TRBV5-4,CASSLANWETQYF
TRBD1,14,TRBV7-2,CASSQTGNGNTIYF
TRBD2,12,TRBV2,CASSGGEGEQYF
.,15,TRBV7-9,CASSLDISNTGELFF
.,16,TRBV4-1,CASSQDRVPGNTEAFF
TRBD2,17,TRBV15,CATSRGGEGEFTGELFF
TRBD1,14,TRBV11-2,CASSLVGTAAEAFF
TRBD2,14,TRBV5-4,CASSWSGSTYEQYF
.,14,TRBV19,CASSINSVNTEAFF
.,14,TRBV27,CASRAAGSYNEQFF
TRBD1,16,TRBV28,CASSYKIGTGGVEQYF
.,15,TRBV28,CASTLATDAPNEQFF
.,16,TRBV9,CASSVVAGLNTGELFF
TRBD2,16,TRBV2,CASSEEASGFTGELFF
.,15,TRBV7-2,CASSLEGVGTGELFF
.,13,TRBV6-1,CASIQQIRYGYTF
.,18,TRBV4-2,CASSQESGGAGGNQPQHF
.,17,TRBV4-2,CASSQEAARSVFGELFF
TRBD2,16,TRBV19,CASSIQLAGGPNEQFF
.,14,TRBV5-1,CASSSGTTRETQYF
.,12,TRBV7-8,CASTNPGDTQYF